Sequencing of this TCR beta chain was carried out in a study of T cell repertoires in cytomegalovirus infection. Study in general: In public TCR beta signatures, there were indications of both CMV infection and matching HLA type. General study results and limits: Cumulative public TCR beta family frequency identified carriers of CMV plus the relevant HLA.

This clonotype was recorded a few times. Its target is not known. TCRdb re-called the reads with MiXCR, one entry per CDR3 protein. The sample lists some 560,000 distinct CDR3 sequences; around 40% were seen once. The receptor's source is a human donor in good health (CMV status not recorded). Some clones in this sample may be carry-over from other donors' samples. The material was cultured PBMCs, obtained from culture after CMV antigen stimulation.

DNA of the CDR3: TGTGCCAGCAGAATCGGTATCTTCCAGCCCCAGCATTTT. This gives the protein CASRIGIFQPQHF. The chain joins TRBV6-1 to TRBJ1-5; D unresolved. Germline loops: CDR1 MNHNS, CDR2 SASEGT. This CDR3 is 13 amino acids long. Deletions cut 6 bases from V and 7 bases from J, with 13 bases between.